At least ten counts were recorded for the clone carrying this T cell receptor (beta chain). What it binds is unknown. The data were taken from a study of identical twins. Broader study findings: Insertions were fewer in abundant cord blood beta clonotypes, whereas memory repertoires showed none of this pattern.

Template switching (which added a universal primer site) was used, and cDNA carried unique molecular identifiers. From the 5' RACE reads, TCRdb called clonotypes with MiXCR, one entry per CDR3 protein. This sample has about 220,000 distinct CDR3 sequences, with 7.5% found just once. Healthy Caucasian donors formed the entire cohort. These same records also appear under a second study, on yellow fever vaccine responses in identical twins. That work states: After vaccination, twins' T cell response reportedly seemed partly convergent, partly personalized.

Material for sequencing was CD8+ T cells sorted from blood. This TCR was recovered from a woman under 30 in good health.

CDR3 amino acids: CASSLTSGSPYEQYF. The CDR3 DNA follows: TGTGCCAGCAGTTTGACTAGCGGGAGTCCCTACGAGCAGTACTTC. V gene TRBV28 combines with J gene TRBJ2-7; 12 bases are a match to TRBD2. The germline gives CDR1 MDHEN, CDR2 SYDVKM. The V segment lost 3 bases and the J segment 2 bases; nucleotides outside the gene matches: 2. This CDR3 region has 15 residues.